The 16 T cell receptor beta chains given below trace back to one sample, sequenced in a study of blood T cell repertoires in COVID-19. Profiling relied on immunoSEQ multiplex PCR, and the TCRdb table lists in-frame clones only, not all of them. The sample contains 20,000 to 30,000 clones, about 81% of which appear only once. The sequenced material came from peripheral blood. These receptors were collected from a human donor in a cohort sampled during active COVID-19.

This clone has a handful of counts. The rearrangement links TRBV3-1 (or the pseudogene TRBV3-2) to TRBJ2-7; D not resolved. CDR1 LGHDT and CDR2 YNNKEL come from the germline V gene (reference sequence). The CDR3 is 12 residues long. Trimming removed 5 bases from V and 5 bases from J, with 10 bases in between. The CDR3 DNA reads TGTGCCAGCAGCTCGAACCGGGACGAGCAGTACTTC. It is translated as CASSSNRDEQYF.

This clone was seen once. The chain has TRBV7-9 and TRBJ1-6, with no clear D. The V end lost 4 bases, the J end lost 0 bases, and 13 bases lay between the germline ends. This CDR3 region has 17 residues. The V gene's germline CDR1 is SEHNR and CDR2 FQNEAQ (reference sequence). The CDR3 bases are TGTGCCAGCAGCTACTCTCCGGTAAGCTCCTATAATTCACCCCTCCACTTT. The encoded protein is CASSYSPVSSYNSPLHF.

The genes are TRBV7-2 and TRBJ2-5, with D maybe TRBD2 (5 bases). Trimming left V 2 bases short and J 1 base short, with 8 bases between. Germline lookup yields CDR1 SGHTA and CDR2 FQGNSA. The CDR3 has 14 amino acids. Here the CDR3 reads CASSLMGVQETQYF. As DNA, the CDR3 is TGTGCCAGCAGCTTAATGGGAGTCCAAGAGACCCAGTACTTC.

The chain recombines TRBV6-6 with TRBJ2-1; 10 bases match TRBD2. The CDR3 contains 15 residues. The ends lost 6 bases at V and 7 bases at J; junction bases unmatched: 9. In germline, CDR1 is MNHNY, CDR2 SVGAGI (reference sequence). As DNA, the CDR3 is TGTGCCAGCAGGGGGACGAGCGGGAGGGAAAATGAGCAGTTCTTC. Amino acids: CASRGTSGRENEQFF.

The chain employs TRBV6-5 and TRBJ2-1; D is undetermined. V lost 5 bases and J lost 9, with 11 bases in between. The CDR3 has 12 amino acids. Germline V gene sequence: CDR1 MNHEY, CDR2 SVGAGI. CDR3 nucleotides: TGTGCCAGCAGTCAACCTACTGCTGAGCAGTTCTTC. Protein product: CASSQPTAEQFF.

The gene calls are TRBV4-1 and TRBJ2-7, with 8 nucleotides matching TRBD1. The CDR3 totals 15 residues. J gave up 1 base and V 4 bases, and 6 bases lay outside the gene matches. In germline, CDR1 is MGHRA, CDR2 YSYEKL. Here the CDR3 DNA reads TGCGCCAGCAGCCGGGGGACAGGTACATCCTACGAGCAGTACTTC. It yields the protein CASSRGTGTSYEQYF.

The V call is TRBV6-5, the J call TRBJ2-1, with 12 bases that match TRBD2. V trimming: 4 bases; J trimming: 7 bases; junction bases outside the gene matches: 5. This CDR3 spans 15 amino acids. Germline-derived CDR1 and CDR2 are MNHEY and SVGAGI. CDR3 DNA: TGTGCCAGCAGTTCCCCCGGACTAGCGGGAAATGAGCAGTTCTTC. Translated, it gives CASSSPGLAGNEQFF.

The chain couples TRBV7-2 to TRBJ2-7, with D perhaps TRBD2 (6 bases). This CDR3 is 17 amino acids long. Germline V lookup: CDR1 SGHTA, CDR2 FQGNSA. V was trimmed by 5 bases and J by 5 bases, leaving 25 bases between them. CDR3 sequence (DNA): TGTGCCAGCAGCCTTCTCGGGAATAGTGTCGGGAGAGACGAGCAGTACTTC. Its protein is CASSLLGNSVGRDEQYF.

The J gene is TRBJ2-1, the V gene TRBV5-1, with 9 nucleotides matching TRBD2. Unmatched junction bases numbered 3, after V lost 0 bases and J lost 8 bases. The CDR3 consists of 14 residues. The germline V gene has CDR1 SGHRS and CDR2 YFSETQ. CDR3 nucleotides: TGCGCCAGCAGCTTGGTTGCGGGAGGGGATGAGCAGTTCTTC. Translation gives CASSLVAGGDEQFF.

The CDR3 sequence is CASSPAGGYSSGYTF. The CDR3 DNA reads as TGTGCCAGCAGCCCAGCGGGGGGCTACTCGAGCGGCTACACCTTC. This chain joins TRBV7-3 and TRBJ1-2; the D gene is possibly TRBD1 (6 bases). Looked up from germline, CDR1 is SGHTA and CDR2 is FQGTGA. V lost 5 bases and J lost 8, with 21 bases in between. This CDR3 has 15 residues.

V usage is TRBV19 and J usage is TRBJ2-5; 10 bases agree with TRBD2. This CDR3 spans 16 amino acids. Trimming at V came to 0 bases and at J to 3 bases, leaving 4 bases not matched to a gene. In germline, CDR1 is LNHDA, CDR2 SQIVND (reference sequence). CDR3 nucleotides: TGTGCCAGTAGTATAGAGGGCCTAGCGGGGGAAGAGACCCAGTACTTC. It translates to CASSIEGLAGEETQYF. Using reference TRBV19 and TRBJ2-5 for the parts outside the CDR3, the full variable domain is DGGITQSPKYLFRKEGQNVTLSCEQNLNHDAMYWYRQDPGQGLRLIYYSQIVNDFQKGDIAEGYSVSREKKESFPLTVTSAQKNPTAFYLCASSIEGLAGEETQYFGPGTRLLVL.

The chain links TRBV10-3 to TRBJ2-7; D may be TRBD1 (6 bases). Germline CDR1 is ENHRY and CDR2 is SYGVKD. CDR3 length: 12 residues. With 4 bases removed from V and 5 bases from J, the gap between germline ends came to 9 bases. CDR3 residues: CAISGYRDEQYF. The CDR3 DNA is TGTGCCATCAGTGGGTACAGGGACGAGCAGTACTTC.

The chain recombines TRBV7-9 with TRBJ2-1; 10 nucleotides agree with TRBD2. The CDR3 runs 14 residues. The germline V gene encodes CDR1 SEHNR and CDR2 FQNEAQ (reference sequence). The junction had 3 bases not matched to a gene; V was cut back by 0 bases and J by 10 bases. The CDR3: CASSLAASGSEQFF. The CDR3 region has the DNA TGTGCCAGCAGCTTAGCGGCTAGCGGGAGCGAGCAGTTCTTC.

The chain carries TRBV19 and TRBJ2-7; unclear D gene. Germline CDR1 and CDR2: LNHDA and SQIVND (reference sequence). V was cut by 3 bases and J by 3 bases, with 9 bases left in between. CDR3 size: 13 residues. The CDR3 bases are TGTGCCAGTAGTATTGGTCCAGACTACGAGCAGTACTTC. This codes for CASSIGPDYEQYF.

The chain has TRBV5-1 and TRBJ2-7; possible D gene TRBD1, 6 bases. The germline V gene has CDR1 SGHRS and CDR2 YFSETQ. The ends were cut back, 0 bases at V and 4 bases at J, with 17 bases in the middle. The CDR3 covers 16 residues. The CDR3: CASSLVVRGLGYEQYF. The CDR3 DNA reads TGCGCCAGCAGCTTGGTGGTTAGGGGGTTGGGGTACGAGCAGTACTTC.

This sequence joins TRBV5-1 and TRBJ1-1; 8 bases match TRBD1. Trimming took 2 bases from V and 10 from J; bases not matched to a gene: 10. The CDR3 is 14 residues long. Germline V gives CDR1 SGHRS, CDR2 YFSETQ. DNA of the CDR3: TGCGCCAGCAGCTTAATATTACAGGGGGACGGAGCTTTCTTT. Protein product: CASSLILQGDGAFF. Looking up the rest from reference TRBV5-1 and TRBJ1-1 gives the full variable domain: KAGVTQTPRYLIKTRGQQVTLSCSPISGHRSVSWYQQTPGQGLQFLFEYFSETQRNKGNFPGRFSGRQFSNSRSEMNVSTLELGDSALYLCASSLILQGDGAFFGQGTRLTVV.